This T cell receptor beta chain was identified in a study of human CD4 T cells and Enterobacteriaceae (dated by TCRdb to 2018 to 2020). About the investigation overall: E. coli, K. pneumoniae, E. aerogenes, S. flexneri, S. sonnei, S. typhimurium and S. aureus were used as stimulating bacteria and were heat-inactivated after culture. General findings and caveats noted by the study authors: Enterobacteriaceae-reactive repertoires were polyclonal but contained fewer clonotypes than S. aureus- or M. tuberculosis-reactive repertoires, and they co-clustered together. Clonotypes shared across Enterobacteriaceae cultures accounted for about 26-55% of unique rearrangements but about 65-93% of templates, whereas sharing with control bacteria was rare.

V lost 6 bases and J lost 2 bases; the stretch between them is 10 bases long. Sequences MNHNY (CDR1) and SVGAGI (CDR2) are obtained from the germline V gene (reference sequence). From the cysteine through the phenylalanine, the CDR3 covers 13 amino acids. Solely the CDR3 DNA is kept, with 39 bases framed from the first base. The CFSE-low antigen-reactive cultures were sequenced at survey level, which gave a detection sensitivity of one cell in 40,000. The QIAamp DNA Micro Kit was used to extract genomic DNA from cell pellets, and spectrophotometry was used to check the quantity and purity of the genomic DNA. The immunoSEQ multiplex PCR assay was used to amplify TCR Vbeta CDR3 regions. The amplicons were sequenced on the Illumina HiSeq platform. Each retrieved sequence was 87 nucleotides long and included the CDR3 region. Per the original workflow: A clonotype was defined as a unique productive TCR Vbeta nucleotide sequence, quantified by productive template frequency from ImmunoSEQ Analyzer V3.0. Expanded clonotypes were defined by a threshold at the top 5th percentile of each frequency-ranked repertoire. Repertoire overlap was calculated as Chao-Jaccard using the R package fossil and displayed by nonmetric multidimensional scaling using the R package MASS. TCRdb mirrors the immuneACCESS table, restricted to in-frame sequences. Some clones are absent from its copies; in checked studies, under half trace to an unresolved V gene, and the reason for the others is unknown. V and J calls and clone size are as listed in that table; D and trimming were resolved from the DNA. This sample gives just over 800 clones in total; under 50% of them show up just once. The ten largest clones represent 44% of the sample.

In the case of this clone: It has no much larger one-base neighbor in the sample; base qualities were not kept.

After roughly 6-7 days, proliferating activated T cells were FACS-sorted as CFSE-low CD25+ ICOS+ cells. Sorted memory CD4+ T cells were CFSE-labeled and cultured at a 2:1 ratio with irradiated autologous monocytes pulsed with antigen. Memory CD4+ T cells, defined as all CD4+ cells except CD45RA+CCR7+CD95- naive cells, were FACS-sorted on a FACSAria III to over 95% purity. Blood from healthy donors was obtained from blood donation centers in Switzerland. Positive selection with CD4 and CD14 magnetic microbeads was used to enrich total CD4+ T cells and monocytes. Before sorting, CD8+, CD14+, CD16+, CD56+, CD19+ and CD25-bright cells were excluded. Bacteria were heat-inactivated for roughly two hours at 60 degrees C and added at about 1.9 particles per monocyte, and M. tuberculosis lysate was used at around 3 ug/ml. The TCR Vbeta genes were sequenced from CFSE-low memory CD4+ T cells that had proliferated after primary stimulation with Enterobacteriaceae or with control bacteria. Each bacteria-reactive repertoire was analyzed in two to four different donors across two independent experiments. Ficoll-Paque Plus was used to isolate peripheral blood mononuclear cells from donor blood.

The sample taken for sequencing was bacteria-reactive CD4+ T cells grown in culture. The sample's cell subset or site, from its label and the paper: CFSE-low proliferating memory CD4 T cells sorted after in vitro stimulation with a heat-inactivated bacterium or M. tuberculosis lysate. This TCR derives from a human donor in good health. Rearrangement joined TRBV6-6 to TRBJ1-2; tentative D gene TRBD1, with 6 bases matching. The DNA reads as follows: TGTGCCAGCAGATTGGACAGAAACTATGGCTACACCTTC. This yields the protein CASRLDRNYGYTF.